One and the same sample provided the 17 T cell receptor beta chains below, sequenced in a study of blood T cell repertoires in COVID-19. The repertoire was sequenced with immunoSEQ multiplex PCR; TCRdb's copy has only in-frame clones and lacks some. There are about 60,000 clones in the sample; around 89% occur only once, and around 7.7% lies in the top ten. Sequencing was carried out using peripheral blood. The origin of the receptors is a human donor with active COVID-19. The donor label of this sample is uncertain.

This clone was seen only once. The chain has TRBV28 and TRBJ2-1, with 12 nucleotides matching TRBD2. This CDR3 is built from 14 residues. Trimming took 5 bases from V and 11 from J; bases not matched to a gene: 7. Per germline, CDR1 MDHEN and CDR2 SYDVKM. The CDR3 loop reads CASSPRTSGNKQFF. CDR3 coding DNA: TGTGCCAGCAGTCCCAGGACTAGCGGGAACAAGCAGTTCTTC.

The chain uses TRBV25-1 and TRBJ1-2, with 7 bases lining up with TRBD1. V was pared by 1 base and J by 6 bases, with 11 bases of the junction left unmatched. Per germline, CDR1 MGHDK and CDR2 SYGVNS. The CDR3 is made up of 16 amino acids. Here the CDR3 DNA reads TGTGCCAGCAGTGAATTAGGTACGACAGGGTGGGATGGCTACACCTTC. Amino acids: CASSELGTTGWDGYTF.

This clone was recorded only once. The chain is built from TRBV7-2 and TRBJ2-3; a weak D match, TRBD2 (5 bases). The length of the CDR3 is 15 residues. Between the trimmed V and J ends, which lost 2 bases and 3 bases, there was a span of 12 bases. CDR1 and CDR2 (germline): SGHTA, FQGNSA. The CDR3 sequence: CASSLRTRATDTQYF. Written as DNA, the CDR3 is TGTGCCAGCAGCTTACGTACGCGGGCGACAGATACGCAGTATTTT.

This CDR3 reads CASSYSEPRTSGSPYEQYF. The CDR3 region has the DNA TGTGCCAGCAGTTACTCAGAACCCAGGACTAGCGGGAGTCCCTACGAGCAGTACTTC. This chain joins TRBV6-2 or TRBV6-3 and TRBJ2-7; 13 nucleotides agree with TRBD2. The CDR3 is 19 amino acids. Germline CDR1 and CDR2: MNHEY and SVGEGT. J gave up 2 bases and V 0 bases, and 10 bases lay outside the gene matches.

The chain combines TRBV6-2 or TRBV6-3 with TRBJ1-5, with TRBD1 matching 12 bases. The germline gives CDR1 MNHEY, CDR2 SVGEGT. This CDR3 has 16 amino acids. The V and J ends lost 5 bases and 4 bases, in that order; junction bases with no gene match: 6. The CDR3 reads CASSDGTGGVNQPQHF. The CDR3 region has the DNA TGTGCCAGCAGTGACGGGACAGGGGGCGTGAATCAGCCCCAGCATTTT.

The chain joins TRBV6-4 to TRBJ2-6, with D unresolved. V was cut by 3 bases and J by 0 bases, with 6 bases left in between. CDR3 length: 15 residues. From germline, CDR1 is MRHNA and CDR2 SNTAGT. The CDR3 nucleotides are TGTGCCAGCAGTGAGACACCCTCTGGGGCCAACGTCCTGACTTTC. Encoded protein: CASSETPSGANVLTF.

CDR3 sequence: CASSLRATSGISTDTQYF. The CDR3 DNA sequence: TGTGCCAGCAGCTTAAGGGCGACTAGCGGGATAAGCACAGATACGCAGTATTTT. The chain has TRBV7-2 and TRBJ2-3, with 11 bases that match TRBD2. The V and J ends lost 2 bases and 0 bases, in that order; junction bases with no gene match: 7. Germline V gene data show CDR1 as SGHTA and CDR2 as FQGNSA. The CDR3 consists of 18 residues.

The chain combines TRBV5-5 with TRBJ1-6; 9 bases align to TRBD1. Losses at the gene ends were 3 bases for V and 0 bases for J; bases not matched to a gene: 7. The CDR3 is made up of 18 amino acids. Germline assignment: CDR1 SGHKS and CDR2 YYEKEE (reference sequence). CDR3 protein: CASSWLLGQGSYNSPLHF. The CDR3 region has the DNA TGTGCCAGCAGCTGGCTTTTGGGACAGGGCTCCTATAATTCACCCCTCCACTTT.

The count of this clone is one. The chain couples TRBV3-1 (or the pseudogene TRBV3-2) to TRBJ2-5; TRBD2 agrees at 9 bases. CDR3 length: 16 residues. V lost 4 bases, J lost 0 bases, and 6 bases stayed unmatched. Germline CDR1 LGHDT, CDR2 YNNKEL (reference sequence). CDR3 sequence reads: CASSPMTSGYQETQYF. CDR3 nucleotides: TGTGCCAGCAGCCCCATGACTAGCGGTTACCAAGAGACCCAGTACTTC.

This clone appeared a few times. This chain connects TRBV28 to TRBJ2-7, with TRBD1 matching over 10 bases. Looked up from germline, CDR1 is MDHEN and CDR2 is SYDVKM. This CDR3 has 16 amino acids. J lost 5 bases, V lost 2 bases, and 9 bases had no gene match. The CDR3 here is CASSLPETGGSDEQYF. The CDR3 DNA reads TGTGCCAGCAGTTTACCCGAGACAGGGGGCAGCGACGAGCAGTACTTC. Full variable domain (missing parts from reference TRBV28 and TRBJ2-7): DVKVTQSSRYLVKRTGEKVFLECVQDMDHENMFWYRQDPGLGLRLIYFSYDVKMKEKGDIPEGYSVSREKKERFSLILESASTNQTSMYLCASSLPETGGSDEQYFGPGTRLTVT.

The V gene is TRBV5-1, the J gene TRBJ2-3; D may be TRBD1 (5 bases). This CDR3 has 14 residues. Germline V gene lookup returns CDR1 SGHRS and CDR2 YFSETQ. V lost 2 bases to trimming and J lost 0 bases, with 7 bases between them. CDR3 sequence (DNA): TGCGCCAGCAGCTTTACAGGAAGCACAGATACGCAGTATTTT. It is translated as CASSFTGSTDTQYF.

This chain joins TRBV4-1 and TRBJ1-4, with 12 bases lining up with TRBD1. CDR1 and CDR2 (germline): MGHRA, YSYEKL. The V and J ends lost 2 bases and 8 bases, in that order; junction bases with no gene match: 3. This CDR3 is 15 amino acids long. The CDR3 sequence is CASSQSGTGGEKLFF. The CDR3 region has the DNA TGCGCCAGCAGCCAATCCGGGACAGGGGGCGAAAAACTGTTTTTT.

This clone came up a few times. The chain has TRBV7-9 and TRBJ2-7, with 10 bases fitting TRBD1. J gave up 5 bases and V 5 bases, and 12 bases lay outside the gene matches. The CDR3 is 16 amino acids. Germline CDR1 SEHNR, CDR2 FQNEAQ (reference sequence). CDR3 nucleotide sequence: TGTGCCAGCAGCCCTGAACTGGGGACAGGGGCTAACGAGCAGTACTTC. It specifies CASSPELGTGANEQYF.

The gene calls are TRBV19 and TRBJ2-1; 7 bases map to TRBD2. The CDR3 length is 12 residues. With 9 bases clipped from V and 8 bases from J, the junction kept 7 bases outside the gene matches. CDR1 LNHDA and CDR2 SQIVND come from the germline V gene (reference sequence). The CDR3 coding sequence is TGTGCCAGCGGACTAGGTTACCATGAGCAGTTCTTC. Translating gives CASGLGYHEQFF.

V is TRBV6-6 and J is TRBJ2-3, with TRBD2 matching over 7 bases. Germline lookup yields CDR1 MNHNY and CDR2 SVGAGI (reference sequence). The CDR3 has 15 amino acids. V was clipped by 10 bases and J by 0 bases; unmatched bases: 10. The CDR3 sequence is CATVVSGLSTDTQYF. The CDR3 region has the DNA TGTGCCACAGTGGTTAGCGGGCTCAGCACAGATACGCAGTATTTT.

The DNA of the CDR3 is TGTGCCTGGAACGGACAGTCTAATAATTCACCCCTCCACTTT. Amino acids: CAWNGQSNNSPLHF. The chain links TRBV30 to TRBJ1-6; TRBD1 might be the D (6 bases). V lost 4 bases and J 5 bases, leaving 12 bases between the germline ends. This CDR3 spans 14 amino acids. Germline V gene sequence: CDR1 GTSNPN, CDR2 SVGIG (reference sequence).

J is TRBJ2-1 and V is TRBV3-1 (or the pseudogene TRBV3-2), with 7 bases lining up with TRBD2. The ends lost 1 base at V and 4 bases at J; junction bases unmatched: 1. Germline V gene data show CDR1 as LGHDT and CDR2 as YNNKEL (reference sequence). The CDR3 length is 14 residues. The CDR3 region has the DNA TGTGCCAGCAGCCAAGGCGGGGGATACAATGAGCAGTTCTTC. Amino acids: CASSQGGGYNEQFF.